A single sample is the source of the 30 T cell receptor beta chains below, sequenced in a study of T cells in Graves' hyperthyroidism and ophthalmopathy. Authors of the study amplified TCR beta CDR3 regions from RNA transcripts. First-round RT-PCR of the TCR CDR3 relied on the HTBI primer set. TCRdb processed the multiplex PCR reads anew with MiXCR; each CDR3 protein has one entry. The sample has 800,000 or so distinct CDR3 sequences, roughly 37% seen once. The sequenced material came from blood. These receptors came from a man aged 18 to 30 with Graves' hyperthyroidism.

This clonotype was seen more than once but under ten times. The chain couples TRBV9 to TRBJ1-5, with 10 bases matching TRBD1. This CDR3 contains 15 residues. CDR1 is SGDLS and CDR2 is YYNGEE in the germline V gene. Trimming took 7 bases from V and 4 from J; bases not matched to a gene: 8. CDR3 DNA sequence: TGTGCCAGCTCAGGGAGGACAGGGGGGAATCAGCCCCAGCATTTT. The encoded protein is CASSGRTGGNQPQHF.

This clonotype was counted a few times. One end of the junction fails to match germline, which may point to a read error. This sequence joins TRBV7-9 and TRBJ1-2, with D tentatively TRBD1 (5 bases). Germline values: CDR1 SEHNR, CDR2 FQNEAQ (reference sequence). This CDR3 spans 17 amino acids. CDR3 sequence (DNA): TGCGCCAGCAGCCAAGATCGGGGCCTGCTGAGGGACTATGGCTACACCTTC. This sequence encodes CASSQDRGLLRDYGYTF. The complete variable domain, with remaining parts taken from reference TRBV7-9 and TRBJ1-2, reads DTGVSQNPRHKITKRGQNVTFRCDPISEHNRLYWYRQTLGQGPEFLTYFQNEAQLEKSRLLSDRFSAERPKGSFSTLEIQRTEQGDSAMYLCASSQDRGLLRDYGYTFGSGTRLTVV.

The chain joins TRBV5-6 to TRBJ1-1, with 8 bases fitting TRBD1. The germline gives CDR1 SGHDT, CDR2 YYEEEE. The CDR3 sequence is 19 residues long. The V segment lost 5 bases and the J segment 1 base; nucleotides outside the gene matches: 19. CDR3 nucleotide sequence: TGTGCCAGCAGTTTAGCGCGACGGACAGGGCGGGGGAAGAACACTGAAGCTTTCTTT. Translation: CASSLARRTGRGKNTEAFF.

The chain links TRBV29-1 to TRBJ2-7; D gene ambiguous. The CDR3 extends over 12 amino acids. From germline, CDR1 is SQVTM and CDR2 ANQGSEA. V was trimmed by 8 bases and J by 6 bases, leaving 17 bases between them. CDR3 in DNA: TGCAGCTTAGATCTGGCGGCGACCGAGCAGTACTTC. Its protein product is CSLDLAATEQYF.

Of note for this clonotype: A much larger clone is a single base away; this may be a read error. The chain joins TRBV29-1 to TRBJ2-2; D is perhaps TRBD2 (6 bases). This CDR3 has 14 amino acids. Trimming shortened V by 3 bases and J by 1 base, and 9 bases separated the two germline ends. CDR1 SQVTM and CDR2 ANQGSEA come from the germline V gene. In DNA form, the CDR3 reads TGCAGCGTTGAGCCGGAGGGGAACACCGGGGAGCTGTTTTTT. Translating it yields CSVEPEGNTGELFF.

The chain links TRBV2 to TRBJ2-2, with D tentatively TRBD2 (5 bases). The CDR3 runs 13 residues. From germline, CDR1 is SNHLY and CDR2 FYNNEI. V was shortened by 10 bases and J by 6 bases, with 15 bases between the two germline ends. This CDR3 reads CATTSGLPGELFF. In DNA, the CDR3 is TGTGCCACCACAAGCGGCCTGCCCGGGGAGCTGTTTTTT.

This sequence joins TRBV25-1 and TRBJ2-2, with D possibly being TRBD1 or TRBD2 (5 bases each). Trimming cost V 4 bases and J 2 bases, with 17 bases left between them. Germline V gene sequence: CDR1 MGHDK, CDR2 SYGVNS. CDR3 size: 17 residues. The CDR3 DNA sequence: TGTGCCAGCAGTGCTGCCCACCGGGACGAAAACACCGGGGAGCTGTTTTTT. Its translation is CASSAAHRDENTGELFF.

This clonotype showed up many times. This chain joins TRBV24-1 and TRBJ2-7; 14 nucleotides agree with TRBD2. Germline lookup yields CDR1 KGHDR and CDR2 SFDVKD. The V and J ends lost 1 base and 0 bases, in that order; junction bases with no gene match: 4. This CDR3 contains 18 residues. CDR3 bases: TGTGCCACCAGTGATTTTGGGACTAGCGGGAGCAGCTCCTACGAGCAGTACTTC. Translated, it gives CATSDFGTSGSSSYEQYF.

At least ten counts were recorded for this clonotype. V is TRBV29-1 and J is TRBJ1-1; D gene uncertain. Trimming left V 4 bases short and J 0 bases short, with 9 bases between. This CDR3 contains 13 residues. Germline V gene sequence: CDR1 SQVTM, CDR2 ANQGSEA. Here the CDR3 DNA reads TGCAGCGTTGGACCGGGAATGAACACTGAAGCTTTCTTT. Amino acids: CSVGPGMNTEAFF.

The chain links TRBV19 to TRBJ2-7, with no clear D. The CDR3 runs to 14 residues. Trimming removed 5 bases from V and 3 bases from J, with 14 bases in between. Germline CDR1 and CDR2: LNHDA and SQIVND (reference sequence). The DNA for the CDR3 is TGTGCCAGTAGTCCAGGAACCCTAAACTACGAGCAGTACTTC. It translates to CASSPGTLNYEQYF.

This chain joins TRBV6-1 and TRBJ2-7, with D possibly matching TRBD1 (6 bases). V shed 5 bases and J shed 9 bases, with 17 bases lying between them. The germline CDR1 and CDR2 sequences are MNHNS and SASEGT. The CDR3 has 13 amino acids. In DNA, the CDR3 is TGTGCCAGCAGTTACATACAGGGCGCGCTGCAGTACTTC. Encoded protein: CASSYIQGALQYF.

There are many counts of this clonotype. V gene TRBV24-1 combines with J gene TRBJ2-5; TRBD1 aligns across 8 bases. The CDR3 is 18 residues long. The V and J ends lost 6 bases and 4 bases, in that order; junction bases with no gene match: 18. Germline V gene lookup returns CDR1 KGHDR and CDR2 SFDVKD. The CDR3 loop reads CATSKTLWTGNSGETQYF. In DNA, the CDR3 is TGTGCCACCAGTAAGACTCTGTGGACAGGGAATTCCGGAGAGACCCAGTACTTC.

This chain joins TRBV19 and TRBJ2-5, with D maybe TRBD1 (6 bases). CDR1 is LNHDA and CDR2 is SQIVND in the germline V gene (reference sequence). The CDR3 covers 14 residues. V dropped 3 bases and J dropped 5 bases, with 13 bases sitting between them. CDR3 nucleotides: TGTGCCAGTAGTATCGACGTAGGGGGTGAGACCCAGTACTTC. Translating gives CASSIDVGGETQYF.

The table lists this clonotype with many counts. The chain recombines TRBV19 with TRBJ1-5; D is unresolved. The V end was cut by 1 base, the J end by 7 bases, with 14 bases between. The CDR3 sequence is 15 residues long. Germline V CDR1 and CDR2: LNHDA, SQIVND (reference sequence). CDR3 sequence (DNA): TGTGCCAGTAGTATAGCTACACCCAAGGTACAGCCCCAGCATTTT. Translation gives CASSIATPKVQPQHF. The whole variable domain, filled in from reference TRBV19 and TRBJ1-5, reads DGGITQSPKYLFRKEGQNVTLSCEQNLNHDAMYWYRQDPGQGLRLIYYSQIVNDFQKGDIAEGYSVSREKKESFPLTVTSAQKNPTAFYLCASSIATPKVQPQHFGDGTRLSIL.

For this clonotype: Just one base apart from a much larger clone, this may be a read error. The rearrangement uses TRBV7-6 and TRBJ1-1; D is undetermined. The germline CDR1 and CDR2 sequences are SGHVS and FNYEAQ. The CDR3 extends over 13 amino acids. DNA of the CDR3: TGTGCCGGCAGCAGCAACTGGAGGAGTGAAGCTTTCTTT. Translating it yields CAGSSNWRSEAFF.

Ten or more counts support this clonotype. The gene calls are TRBV2 and TRBJ2-6, with D possibly being TRBD2 (5 bases). V was trimmed by 1 base and J by 4 bases, leaving 8 bases between them. The CDR3 runs 15 residues. CDR1 and CDR2 (germline): SNHLY, FYNNEI. The DNA for the CDR3 is TGTGCCAGCAGTGAAGGGGGAGTGGGGGCCAACGTCCTGACTTTC. It is translated as CASSEGGVGANVLTF.

The chain carries TRBV11-1 and TRBJ2-7, with 13 bases identical to TRBD2. Per germline, CDR1 SGHAT and CDR2 FQDESV (reference sequence). J was trimmed by 7 bases and V by 4 bases; bases with no gene match: 7. The CDR3 covers 15 residues. The CDR3 sequence is CASSSVGLAGLEQYF. DNA for the CDR3: TGTGCCAGCAGCTCGGTGGGACTAGCGGGGCTGGAGCAGTACTTC.

J is TRBJ2-3 and V is TRBV19; TRBD1 might be the D (6 bases). The V gene lost 0 bases and the J gene lost 3 bases, with 13 bases spanning the gap. The CDR3 runs 16 residues. Germline assignment: CDR1 LNHDA and CDR2 SQIVND (reference sequence). The CDR3: CASSIEGTFLTDTQYF. The CDR3, as DNA: TGTGCCAGTAGTATAGAGGGGACATTCTTAACAGATACGCAGTATTTT.

The chain joins TRBV5-6 to TRBJ1-5; 8 nucleotides agree with TRBD1. Germline values: CDR1 SGHDT, CDR2 YYEEEE. The trim removed 1 base at V and 8 bases at J, leaving 11 bases unmatched. The CDR3 spans 16 residues. CDR3: CASSLRQGTTLKPQHF. The CDR3 DNA reads as TGTGCCAGCAGCTTGCGACAGGGGACTACCTTAAAGCCCCAGCATTTT.

Points on this clonotype: The junction does not match germline at one end; this may be a read error. The rearrangement joins TRBV29-1 to TRBJ1-1; TRBD1 aligns across 7 bases. The CDR3 runs 13 residues. Germline V gene data show CDR1 as SQVTM and CDR2 as ANQGSEA. CDR3: CSAMDRSNTEAFF. The CDR3 DNA reads as TGCAGCGCCATGGACAGGTCCAACACTGAAGCCTTCTTT.

This clonotype was detected ten times or more. V is TRBV29-1 and J is TRBJ2-7, with 8 bases that match TRBD1. Unmatched junction bases numbered 7, after V lost 6 bases and J lost 9 bases. This CDR3 spans 11 amino acids. CDR1 is SQVTM, CDR2 ANQGSEA, per germline. The CDR3 is CSVYSGGGQYF. In nucleotides, the CDR3 is TGCAGCGTCTATTCAGGGGGCGGGCAGTACTTC.

The V gene is TRBV5-4, the J gene TRBJ1-5; 9 bases are shared with TRBD1. The CDR3 is 14 residues long. CDR1 SGHNT and CDR2 YYREEE come from the germline V gene (reference sequence). V gave up 4 bases and J gave up 6 bases; unmatched junction bases: 5. CDR3 protein: CASSTGGWGQPQHF. The CDR3 bases are TGTGCCAGCAGCACAGGGGGCTGGGGTCAGCCCCAGCATTTT.

The chain couples TRBV29-1 to TRBJ1-2; TRBD1 is a possible D gene (5 bases). V lost 8 bases and J lost 6, with 19 bases in between. This CDR3 spans 13 amino acids. CDR1 is SQVTM, CDR2 ANQGSEA, per germline. In DNA form, the CDR3 reads TGCAGCAGCTTAGACAGCGCCAGACATGGCTACACCTTC. As protein: CSSLDSARHGYTF.

This clonotype was observed a handful of times. The chain links TRBV12-3 or TRBV12-4 to TRBJ2-7; D unresolved. The CDR3 consists of 13 residues. V lost 5 bases and J lost 4, with 12 bases in between. In DNA, the CDR3 is TGTGCCAGCAGTCCTGCCTTGTCGTACGAGCAGTACTTC. Its translation is CASSPALSYEQYF.

This clonotype was detected ten times or more. The chain has TRBV7-9 and TRBJ1-2, with D maybe TRBD1 (5 bases). Germline CDR1 reads SEHNR; CDR2 reads FQNEAQ (reference sequence). V lost 4 bases and J 9 bases, leaving 21 bases between the germline ends. This CDR3 is built from 15 residues. The CDR3 loop is CASSSGLDRALRYTF. The CDR3 DNA follows: TGTGCCAGCAGCTCAGGATTAGACAGAGCATTGCGCTACACCTTC.

This clonotype was seen a handful of times. The chain employs TRBV2 and TRBJ1-1, with no clear D. Germline-derived CDR1 and CDR2 are SNHLY and FYNNEI. The V end lost 5 bases, the J end lost 7 bases, and 14 bases lay between the germline ends. The length of the CDR3 is 13 residues. The chain's CDR3 is CASSFDGLSEAFF. CDR3 nucleotides: TGTGCCAGCAGTTTCGACGGCCTAAGTGAAGCTTTCTTT.

There are a few counts of this clonotype. The genes are TRBV4-1 and TRBJ1-3, with TRBD1 as a possible D gene (5 bases). Trimming left V 6 bases short and J 2 bases short, with 14 bases between. Germline V gene sequence: CDR1 MGHRA, CDR2 YSYEKL. The CDR3 sequence is 15 residues long. CDR3 sequence (DNA): TGCGCCAGCAGACGTCTTCAGGGACCTGGAAACACCATATATTTT. Translated, it gives CASRRLQGPGNTIYF.

This clonotype was counted between two and nine times. The J gene is TRBJ2-5, the V gene TRBV20-1; D gene unclear. Trimming shortened V by 0 bases and J by 10 bases, and 6 bases separated the two germline ends. CDR1 is DFQATT and CDR2 is SNEGSKA in the germline V gene (reference sequence). CDR3 length: 10 amino acids. For the CDR3, the DNA is TGCAGTGCTAGAGACTCCTACCAGTACTTC. This codes for CSARDSYQYF.

This chain joins TRBV4-1 and TRBJ1-5, with D unresolved. There are 15 residues in the CDR3. V was cut by 1 base and J by 2 bases, with 9 bases left in between. Germline V CDR1 and CDR2: MGHRA, YSYEKL. CDR3 coding DNA: TGCGCCAGCAGCCAAGGAAGGGCTGGCAATCAGCCCCAGCATTTT. Protein sequence: CASSQGRAGNQPQHF.

This clonotype was picked up a small number of times. The chain couples TRBV5-4 to TRBJ2-5; no reliable D call. The CDR3 is made up of 14 amino acids. Between the trimmed V and J ends, which lost 0 bases and 5 bases, there was a span of 11 bases. From germline, CDR1 is SGHNT and CDR2 YYREEE (reference sequence). CDR3 amino acids: CASSLGPNEETQYF. CDR3 bases: TGTGCCAGCAGCTTGGGCCCCAACGAGGAGACCCAGTACTTC.